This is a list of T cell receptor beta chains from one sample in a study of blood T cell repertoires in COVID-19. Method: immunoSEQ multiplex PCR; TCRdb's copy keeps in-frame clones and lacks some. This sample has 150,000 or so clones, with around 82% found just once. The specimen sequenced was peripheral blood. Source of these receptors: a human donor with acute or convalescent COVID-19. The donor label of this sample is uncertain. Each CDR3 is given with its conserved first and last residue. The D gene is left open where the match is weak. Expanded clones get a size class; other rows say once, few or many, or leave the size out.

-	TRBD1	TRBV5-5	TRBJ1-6	CASRLGQGGYNSPLHF	TGTGCCAGCAGACTCGGACAGGGCGGCTATAATTCACCCCTCCACTTT
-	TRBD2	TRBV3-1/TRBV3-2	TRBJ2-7	CASSHRTSGGPRAYEQYF	TGTGCCAGCAGCCACCGGACTAGCGGGGGGCCGAGGGCCTACGAGCAGTACTTC
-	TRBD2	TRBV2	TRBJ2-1	CASSEGGSSYNEQFF	TGTGCCAGCAGTGAGGGGGGGAGCTCCTACAATGAGCAGTTCTTC
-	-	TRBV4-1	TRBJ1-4	CASSLAGNEKLFF	TGCGCCAGCAGCCTGGCTGGTAATGAAAAACTGTTTTTT
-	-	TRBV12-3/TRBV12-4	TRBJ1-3	CASSFYNTIYF	TGTGCCAGCAGTTTTTATAACACCATATATTTT
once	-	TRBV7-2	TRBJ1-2	CASSLGLGGYGYTF	TGTGCCAGTAGCTTAGGGCTGGGGGGCTATGGCTACACCTTC
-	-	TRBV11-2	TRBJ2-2	CASSPGEWGTNTGELFF	TGTGCCAGCAGCCCAGGGGAGTGGGGGACGAACACCGGGGAGCTGTTTTTT
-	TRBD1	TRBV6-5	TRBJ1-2	CASRNRGHSYGYTF	TGTGCCAGCAGAAACAGGGGTCATAGCTATGGCTACACCTTC
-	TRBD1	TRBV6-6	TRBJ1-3	CASSARTGSSGNTIYF	TGTGCCAGCAGTGCCAGGACAGGGAGCTCTGGAAACACCATATATTTT
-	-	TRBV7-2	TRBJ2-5	CASSHSGEETQYF	TGTGCCAGCAGCCACAGCGGCGAAGAGACCCAGTACTTC
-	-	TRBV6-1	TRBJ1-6	CASSGRYRVGNSPLHF	TGTGCCAGCAGTGGTCGCTACAGGGTTGGTAATTCACCCCTCCACTTT
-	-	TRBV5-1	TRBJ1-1	CASRELNTEAFF	TGCGCCAGCCGGGAGTTGAACACTGAAGCTTTCTTT
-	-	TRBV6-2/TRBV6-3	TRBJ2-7	CASSFTPDRLSSYEQYF	TGTGCCAGCAGCTTCACACCTGACAGACTCAGCTCCTACGAGCAGTACTTC
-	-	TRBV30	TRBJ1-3	CAWSVGGHSGNTIYF	TGTGCCTGGAGTGTAGGTGGACACTCTGGAAACACCATATATTTT
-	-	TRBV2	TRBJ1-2	CASSSQGPNYGYTF	TGTGCCAGCAGTTCCCAGGGGCCCAACTATGGCTACACCTTC
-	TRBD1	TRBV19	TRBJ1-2	CASSKDRGGYGYTF	TGTGCCAGTAGTAAGGACAGGGGCGGCTATGGCTACACCTTC
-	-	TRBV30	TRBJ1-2	CAWSVREASGYTF	TGTGCCTGGAGTGTACGTGAGGCCTCTGGCTACACCTTC
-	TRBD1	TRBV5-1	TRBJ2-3	CASSGTGGAGGLMYTDTQYF	TGCGCCAGCAGCGGCACAGGGGGAGCTGGGGGCCTTATGTACACAGATACGCAGTATTTT
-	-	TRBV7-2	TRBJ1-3	CASSPRTFSRSGNTIYF	TGTGCCAGCAGCCCCCGGACTTTCTCCCGCTCTGGAAACACCATATATTTT
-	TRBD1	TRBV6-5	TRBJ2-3	CASSPGKGGSQYF	TGTGCCAGCAGTCCCGGAAAAGGGGGCTCGCAGTATTTT
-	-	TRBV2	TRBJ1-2	CASSSWTTNYGYTF	TGTGCCAGCTCCAGCTGGACAACAAACTATGGCTACACCTTC
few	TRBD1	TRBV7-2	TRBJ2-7	CASSLGPGQVYEQYF	TGTGCCAGCAGCTTAGGGCCGGGACAGGTCTACGAGCAGTACTTC
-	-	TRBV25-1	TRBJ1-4	CASSEYWGVNEKLFF	TGTGCCAGCAGTGAATATTGGGGAGTTAATGAAAAACTGTTTTTT
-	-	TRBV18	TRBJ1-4	CASSPRGNEKLFF	TGTGCCAGCTCACCGCGGGGTAATGAAAAACTGTTTTTT
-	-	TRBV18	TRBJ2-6	CASSRAITGANVLTF	TGTGCCAGCTCACGCGCAATCACTGGGGCCAACGTCCTGACTTTC